Listed here are 9 T cell receptor beta chains from one sample, sequenced in a study of blood T cell repertoires in COVID-19. The data were produced by immunoSEQ multiplex PCR, yet TCRdb's version contains in-frame clones alone and is incomplete. The data show more than 200,000 clones, 70% to 90% seen once. The source material was PBMCs or T cells enriched from blood (not recorded which). The receptor source for this set is a man aged 25-45 years who had recovered from COVID-19.

The chain links TRBV10-3 to TRBJ2-5; the D gene is possibly TRBD1 (5 bases). In germline, CDR1 is ENHRY, CDR2 SYGVKD. The CDR3 length is 14 residues. Trimming cost V 2 bases and J 5 bases, with 12 bases left between them. The CDR3 loop is CAISEPQGWETQYF. The DNA for the CDR3 is TGTGCCATCAGTGAGCCCCAGGGTTGGGAGACCCAGTACTTC.

The chain's CDR3 is CASSQRTLGVKQNEQFF. The CDR3 region has the DNA TGTGCCAGCAGTCAGCGGACCCTGGGCGTCAAACAAAATGAGCAGTTCTTC. The chain recombines TRBV6-2 or TRBV6-3 with TRBJ2-1; possible D gene TRBD2, 5 bases. The CDR3 runs 17 residues. Trimming removed 5 bases at V and 7 bases at J, with 24 bases between. Looked up from germline, CDR1 is MNHEY and CDR2 is SVGEGT.

The chain has TRBV28 and TRBJ1-2, with D perhaps matching TRBD1 (5 bases). The V end lost 6 bases, the J end lost 5 bases, and 10 bases lay between the germline ends. The CDR3 runs to 12 residues. Germline assignment: CDR1 MDHEN and CDR2 SYDVKM. The CDR3 DNA sequence: TGTGCCAGCAGCCGGACATCATATGGCTACACCTTC. Its translation is CASSRTSYGYTF.

The chain recombines TRBV5-1 with TRBJ2-7; D possibly corresponds to TRBD2 (6 bases). From germline, CDR1 is SGHRS and CDR2 YFSETQ. The CDR3 is made up of 17 amino acids. V dropped 0 bases and J dropped 4 bases, with 20 bases sitting between them. This CDR3 is CASSLARISGYGYEQYF. Here the CDR3 DNA reads TGCGCCAGCAGCTTGGCTAGGATTAGCGGATATGGGTACGAGCAGTACTTC. The full variable domain, its missing parts supplied by reference TRBV5-1 and TRBJ2-7, is KAGVTQTPRYLIKTRGQQVTLSCSPISGHRSVSWYQQTPGQGLQFLFEYFSETQRNKGNFPGRFSGRQFSNSRSEMNVSTLELGDSALYLCASSLARISGYGYEQYFGPGTRLTVT.

The chain combines TRBV4-3 with TRBJ1-2; D is undetermined. V lost 1 base and J lost 5, with 14 bases in between. The V gene's germline CDR1 is LGHNA and CDR2 YSLEER. The CDR3 totals 15 residues. The CDR3 sequence is CASSQGGGRSYGYTF. CDR3 in DNA: TGCGCCAGCAGCCAAGGAGGCGGGAGGTCTTATGGCTACACCTTC.

The V gene is TRBV27, the J gene TRBJ1-5, with D possibly TRBD1 on 6 matching bases. Between the trimmed V and J ends, which lost 1 base and 0 bases, there was a span of 16 bases. This CDR3 is built from 18 residues. Germline V gene lookup returns CDR1 MNHEY and CDR2 SMNVEV (reference sequence). The DNA for the CDR3 is TGTGCCAGCAGTTTATATTCGAACAGGGCTTATAGCAATCAGCCCCAGCATTTT. Protein product: CASSLYSNRAYSNQPQHF.

The chain combines TRBV3-1 (or the pseudogene TRBV3-2) with TRBJ2-7, with a weak D call TRBD2 (6 bases). Germline CDR1 and CDR2: LGHDT and YNNKEL (reference sequence). The CDR3 is 15 residues long. Trimming took off 3 bases at V and 1 base at J, with 13 bases between the two ends. Written as DNA, the CDR3 is TGTGCCAGCAGCCAGGTCCTGGGGGGATCCTACGAGCAGTACTTC. Encoded protein: CASSQVLGGSYEQYF.

This clone has more than one count but fewer than ten. J is TRBJ1-6 and V is TRBV2; D ambiguous. The CDR3 has 14 amino acids. Germline assignment: CDR1 SNHLY and CDR2 FYNNEI. Trimming took off 7 bases at V and 8 bases at J, with 15 bases between the two ends. The CDR3 DNA reads TGTGCCAGCAAGGAAGGGAGTTGGGATTCACCCCTCCACTTT. Its translation: CASKEGSWDSPLHF. Full variable domain (rest looked up from reference TRBV2 and TRBJ1-6): EPEVTQTPSHQVTQMGQEVILRCVPISNHLYFYWYRQILGQKVEFLVSFYNNEISEKSEIFDDQFSVERPDGSNFTLKIRSTKLEDSAMYFCASKEGSWDSPLHFGNGTRLTVT.

The chain recombines TRBV7-7 with TRBJ2-3; TRBD2 aligns across 8 bases. Germline V gene lookup returns CDR1 SSHAT and CDR2 FNYEAQ (reference sequence). The CDR3 has 15 residues. The J segment lost 5 bases and the V segment lost 2 bases, leaving 6 bases of the junction unmatched. The CDR3 nucleotides are TGTGCCAGCAGCTTAAGCGGGGGCTTAGGAGATACGCAGTATTTT. Its translation: CASSLSGGLGDTQYF.